The clone carrying this T cell receptor beta chain showed up just a few times. Its antigen is unknown. The ends were cut back, 4 bases at V and 1 base at J, with 16 bases in the middle. This CDR3 comprises 15 residues. Germline CDR1 SQVTM, CDR2 ANQGSEA. Both 60 Vbeta primers and 13 Jbeta primers went into the PCR. Here immunoSEQ multiplex PCR was the method, and the copy in TCRdb shows in-frame clones only, minus some. Found here are 140,000 or so clones, 66% of them singletons; the top ten hold 6.5%. This record comes from a study of cytomegalovirus exposure and HLA in healthy donors. Regarding the study as a whole: Prior analysis indicated that the majority of TCR beta V segments exhibited productivity approximately 87% or approximately 30% of the time. An analysis was carried out at a later point. It showed that HLA-associated TCR beta chains were more clonally expanded than equally common non-associated chains. Listed as cytomegalovirus-associated were about 160 TCR beta chains. Most TCR sequences were uncommon, yet certain public TCRs appeared in many donors.

The rearrangement joins TRBV29-1 to TRBJ1-1; TRBD1 is a possible D gene (6 bases). The material sequenced was PBMCs. The clonotype originates from a woman aged 55 to 70 in good health and CMV-seronegative. This chain's CDR3 is CSVGTDRAKNTEAFF. CDR3 nucleotides: TGCAGCGTTGGGACGGACAGAGCTAAGAACACTGAAGCTTTCTTT.